One and the same sample provided the 11 T cell receptor beta chains below, sequenced in a study of blood T cell repertoires in COVID-19. Measured with immunoSEQ multiplex PCR; TCRdb has only the in-frame clones, and not every one. The sample consists of tens of thousands of clones, 88% of them appearing once. Sequencing was done on a sample of peripheral blood. These receptors originate from a human donor in a cohort sampled during active COVID-19.

In its sample, this clone was seen a few times. The chain has TRBV19 and TRBJ1-5, with D possibly being TRBD1 (5 bases). Germline assignment: CDR1 LNHDA and CDR2 SQIVND (reference sequence). CDR3 length: 14 amino acids. V dropped 7 bases and J dropped 3 bases, with 13 bases sitting between them. CDR3: CASNTRVFNQPQHF. CDR3 bases: TGTGCCAGTAATACCAGGGTATTCAATCAGCCCCAGCATTTT.

V and J are TRBV5-1 and TRBJ1-2; TRBD1 matches 7 bases. The CDR3 is 15 residues long. The ends lost 7 bases at V and 3 bases at J; junction bases unmatched: 12. The germline gives CDR1 SGHRS, CDR2 YFSETQ. The CDR3 sequence is CASAREGQNDYGYTF. The CDR3 DNA sequence: TGCGCCAGCGCCCGGGAGGGACAGAACGACTATGGCTACACCTTC.

The genes are TRBV19 and TRBJ2-3, with a tentative D call TRBD2 (6 bases). The V gene lost 4 bases and the J gene lost 3 bases, with 11 bases spanning the gap. The CDR3 has 14 residues. The germline V gene encodes CDR1 LNHDA and CDR2 SQIVND (reference sequence). The CDR3 here is CASSTPTSTDTQYF. The CDR3 DNA follows: TGTGCCAGTAGTACCCCGACTAGTACAGATACGCAGTATTTT.

The chain links TRBV12-5 to TRBJ2-2; 10 nucleotides agree with TRBD1. The V and J ends lost 1 base and 10 bases, in that order; junction bases with no gene match: 6. Per the germline V gene, CDR1 is LGHNT and CDR2 is FRNRAP. This CDR3 comprises 15 residues. The CDR3 here is CASGLGQGAWEELFF. CDR3 nucleotides: TGTGCTAGTGGTTTGGGACAGGGGGCATGGGAGGAGCTGTTTTTT.

This clone was recorded a few times. The chain recombines TRBV5-8 with TRBJ1-5; tentatively, D is TRBD1 (6 bases). In germline, CDR1 is SGHTS, CDR2 YDEGEE. The ends were cut back, 7 bases at V and 7 bases at J, with 21 bases in the middle. The CDR3 has 15 amino acids. CDR3 bases: TGTGCCAGCGACGCAAAAGGGGGGGGTTTACAGCCCCAGCATTTT. It specifies CASDAKGGGLQPQHF.

This chain connects TRBV6-2 or TRBV6-3 to TRBJ2-2, with TRBD2 matching 8 bases. CDR1 and CDR2 from the germline V gene are MNHEY and SVGEGT. This CDR3 has 15 residues. The trim removed 3 bases at V and 7 bases at J, leaving 7 bases unmatched. The CDR3 here is CASSYLGLVSGELFF. CDR3 nucleotides: TGTGCCAGCAGTTATTTGGGACTAGTGAGCGGGGAGCTGTTTTTT.

The rearrangement uses TRBV10-3 and TRBJ2-5, with 13 bases lining up with TRBD2. The germline V gene encodes CDR1 ENHRY and CDR2 SYGVKD. V gave up 3 bases and J gave up 5 bases; unmatched junction bases: 3. This CDR3 is 15 amino acids long. The CDR3, as DNA: TGTGCCATCAGTGATTCGACTAGCGGGGGGGAGACCCAGTACTTC. The encoded protein is CAISDSTSGGETQYF.

In this sample, this clone turned up a few times. This chain joins TRBV27 and TRBJ2-2, with no clear D. Per germline, CDR1 MNHEY and CDR2 SMNVEV (reference sequence). The CDR3 spans 13 residues. With 3 bases removed from V and 6 bases from J, the gap between germline ends came to 8 bases. For the CDR3, the DNA is TGTGCCAGCAGTTTGAGCGTGGCCGGGGAGCTGTTTTTT. Its translation is CASSLSVAGELFF.

This clone was counted a single time. The genes are TRBV7-2 and TRBJ1-2, with D hard to call. Trimming shortened V by 5 bases and J by 0 bases, and 7 bases separated the two germline ends. Germline CDR1 SGHTA, CDR2 FQGNSA. The CDR3 is 13 amino acids. The CDR3 reads CASSHQTNYGYTF. In nucleotides, the CDR3 is TGTGCCAGCAGCCATCAGACTAACTATGGCTACACCTTC.

The chain recombines TRBV19 with TRBJ1-1, with D uncertain. Germline CDR1 and CDR2: LNHDA and SQIVND (reference sequence). The CDR3 totals 17 residues. V lost 1 base to trimming and J lost 1 base, with 16 bases between them. CDR3 nucleotides: TGTGCCAGTAGTATAGGTCAGTATAGGAGAACGAACACTGAAGCTTTCTTT. It yields the protein CASSIGQYRRTNTEAFF.

The CDR3 region is CASIQDGRGYGYTF. In DNA, the CDR3 is TGTGCCAGCATCCAGGACGGTAGGGGCTATGGCTACACCTTC. This chain joins TRBV6-6 and TRBJ1-2; possible D gene TRBD1, 5 bases. CDR1 and CDR2 (germline): MNHNY, SVGAGI (reference sequence). The length of the CDR3 is 14 residues. The V and J ends lost 7 bases and 4 bases respectively, with 16 bases between them.